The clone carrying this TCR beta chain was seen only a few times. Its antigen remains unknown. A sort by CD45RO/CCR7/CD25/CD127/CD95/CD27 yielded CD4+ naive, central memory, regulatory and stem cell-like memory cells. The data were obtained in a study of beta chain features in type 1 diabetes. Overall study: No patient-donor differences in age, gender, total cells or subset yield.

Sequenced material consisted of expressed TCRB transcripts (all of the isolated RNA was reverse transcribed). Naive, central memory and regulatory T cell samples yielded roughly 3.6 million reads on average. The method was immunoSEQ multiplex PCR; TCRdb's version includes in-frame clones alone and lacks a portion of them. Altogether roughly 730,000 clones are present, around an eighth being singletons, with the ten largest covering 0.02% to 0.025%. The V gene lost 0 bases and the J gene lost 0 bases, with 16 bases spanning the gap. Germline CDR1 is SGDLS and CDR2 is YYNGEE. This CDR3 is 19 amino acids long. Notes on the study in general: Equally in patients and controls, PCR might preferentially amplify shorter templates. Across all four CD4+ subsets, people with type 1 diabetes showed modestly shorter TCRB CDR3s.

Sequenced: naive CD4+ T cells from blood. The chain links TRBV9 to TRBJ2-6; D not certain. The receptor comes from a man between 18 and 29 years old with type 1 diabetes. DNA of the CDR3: TGTGCCAGCAGCGTAGCTTTCGGCAGTTTCAACTCTGGGGCCAACGTCCTGACTTTC. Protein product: CASSVAFGSFNSGANVLTF.